Below are 14 T cell receptor beta chains sequenced from a single sample in a study of T cells after yellow fever vaccination. One entry per CDR3 protein results from TCRdb running MiXCR on the 5' RACE reads. The top ten hold less than 20% of the sample, which has hundreds of thousands of distinct CDR3 sequences, 11% seen once. The specimen was PBMCs, collected on the day of the first yellow fever vaccination. These TCRs come from a man younger than 35 who received the YFV17D yellow fever vaccine.

The chain carries TRBV6-1 and TRBJ2-1; 8 bases match TRBD1. The CDR3 is made up of 15 amino acids. The trim removed 5 bases at V and 0 bases at J, leaving 3 bases unmatched. The germline CDR1 and CDR2 sequences are MNHNS and SASEGT. The CDR3 nucleotides read TGTGCCAGCAGTCCCCAGGGGGCCTCCTACAATGAGCAGTTCTTC. Its protein is CASSPQGASYNEQFF.

This chain connects TRBV20-1 to TRBJ1-2; tentative D call: TRBD1 (6 bases). V lost 1 base, J lost 0 bases, and 15 bases lay in between. This CDR3 comprises 16 residues. Germline CDR1 DFQATT, CDR2 SNEGSKA (reference sequence). DNA for the CDR3: TGCAGTGCTAGAGGGGACAAGGGGGACGCTAACTATGGCTACACCTTC. It encodes CSARGDKGDANYGYTF.

The sample holds a few counts of this clonotype. The rearrangement uses TRBV5-8 and TRBJ2-2; TRBD1 matches at 10 bases. J lost 5 bases, V lost 2 bases, and 6 bases had no gene match. The V gene's germline CDR1 is SGHTS and CDR2 YDEGEE. CDR3 size: 16 residues. Written as DNA, the CDR3 is TGTGCCAGCAGCTTAGGCGACAGGGGGCTAACCGGGGAGCTGTTTTTT. Residues: CASSLGDRGLTGELFF.

The V gene is TRBV7-9, the J gene TRBJ2-5; D uncertain. V shed 7 bases and J shed 7 bases, with 10 bases lying between them. The CDR3 runs to 11 residues. Germline CDR1 and CDR2: SEHNR and FQNEAQ (reference sequence). This CDR3 is CASTRSGTQYF. CDR3 sequence (DNA): TGTGCCAGCACCCGATCGGGGACCCAGTACTTC.

The CDR3 loop is CASSLTDLGHEQFF. The CDR3 DNA follows: TGTGCCAGCAGCTTAACGGACCTGGGACATGAGCAGTTCTTC. The chain has TRBV7-3 and TRBJ2-1; D is tentatively TRBD1 or TRBD2 (5 bases each). This CDR3 comprises 14 residues. Germline values: CDR1 SGHTA, CDR2 FQGTGA. V dropped 0 bases and J dropped 8 bases, with 11 bases sitting between them.

The rearrangement links TRBV7-6 to TRBJ2-5; D might be TRBD1 or TRBD2, each matching 5 bases. Germline CDR1 and CDR2: SGHVS and FNYEAQ. Trimming cost V 0 bases and J 5 bases, with 13 bases left between them. This CDR3 comprises 15 residues. The CDR3 nucleotides read TGTGCCAGCAGCTTAGCGGGACGGCTTTCGGAGACCCAGTACTTC. Translating gives CASSLAGRLSETQYF. Together with reference TRBV7-6 and TRBJ2-5, the CDR3 gives the full variable domain: GAGVSQSPRYKVTKRGQDVALRCDPISGHVSLYWYRQALGQGPEFLTYFNYEAQQDKSGLPNDRFSAERPEGSISTLTIQRTEQRDSAMYRCASSLAGRLSETQYFGPGTRLLVL.

CDR3 sequence: CASSPKGEGDYGYTF. The CDR3 DNA is TGCGCCAGCAGCCCGAAAGGGGAAGGAGACTATGGCTACACCTTC. The rearrangement links TRBV4-1 to TRBJ1-2, with D possibly matching TRBD1 (5 bases). The ends were cut back, 4 bases at V and 3 bases at J, with 15 bases in the middle. The CDR3 is 15 amino acids. The V gene's germline CDR1 is MGHRA and CDR2 YSYEKL.

This clonotype was detected many times. The chain recombines TRBV10-3 with TRBJ2-1; 9 nucleotides match TRBD2. CDR1 ENHRY and CDR2 SYGVKD come from the germline V gene. The CDR3 is 14 amino acids. V trimming: 6 bases; J trimming: 6 bases; junction bases outside the gene matches: 6. The CDR3 DNA follows: TGTGCCATCAGAGCCGGGACTAGCCCCAATGAGCAGTTCTTC. It encodes CAIRAGTSPNEQFF.

A few counts support this clonotype. This chain joins TRBV7-9 and TRBJ2-1; D is unclear. This CDR3 region has 13 residues. Trimming took off 4 bases at V and 5 bases at J, with 9 bases between the two ends. CDR1 SEHNR and CDR2 FQNEAQ come from the germline V gene (reference sequence). The CDR3 here is CASSSSSNNEQFF. DNA of the CDR3: TGTGCCAGCAGCTCCTCTTCTAACAATGAGCAGTTCTTC.

J is TRBJ2-5 and V is TRBV18, with a possible D match to TRBD2 (6 bases). V was cut by 3 bases and J by 3 bases, with 14 bases left in between. CDR1 is KGHSH, CDR2 LQKENI, per germline. This CDR3 has 15 residues. The CDR3 nucleotides are TGTGCCAGCTCACCGCTGCGGGGCCCAGAAGAGACCCAGTACTTC. This sequence encodes CASSPLRGPEETQYF. Based on the CDR3 plus reference TRBV18 and TRBJ2-5, the full variable domain is NAGVMQNPRHLVRRRGQEARLRCSPMKGHSHVYWYRQLPEEGLKFMVYLQKENIIDESGMPKERFSAEFPKEGPSILRIQQVVRGDSAAYFCASSPLRGPEETQYFGPGTRLLVL.

There are a few counts of this clonotype. The CDR3 is CSAPLPGQGRGTEAFF. The CDR3 DNA is TGCAGTGCACCTCTCCCGGGACAGGGGAGGGGGACTGAAGCTTTCTTT. This chain uses TRBV20-1 with TRBJ1-1, with TRBD1 matching 10 bases. This CDR3 contains 16 residues. The germline gives CDR1 DFQATT, CDR2 SNEGSKA (reference sequence). The junction had 15 bases not matched to a gene; V was cut back by 6 bases and J by 5 bases.

This clonotype was counted only a few times. The chain recombines TRBV6-1 with TRBJ2-1; D is unresolved. V was clipped by 5 bases and J by 5 bases, with 13 bases between them. The CDR3 runs 14 residues. The germline CDR1 and CDR2 sequences are MNHNS and SASEGT. The CDR3: CASSRHIGDNEQFF. The DNA for the CDR3 is TGTGCCAGCAGTCGCCATATCGGTGACAATGAGCAGTTCTTC.

The gene calls are TRBV5-1 and TRBJ1-1; the D is unclear. Trimming pared 6 bases from V and 4 bases from J, leaving 13 bases between. This CDR3 is 13 amino acids long. Germline assignment: CDR1 SGHRS and CDR2 YFSETQ. CDR3 coding DNA: TGCGCCAGCAAGTATAGCTCAATCACTGAAGCTTTCTTT. Protein: CASKYSSITEAFF.

The chain links TRBV15 to TRBJ2-3, with D possibly TRBD1 on 5 matching bases. The CDR3 runs to 13 residues. The germline gives CDR1 LNHNV, CDR2 YYDKDF (reference sequence). V dropped 6 bases and J dropped 1 base, with 8 bases sitting between them. The CDR3: CATRVTGTDTQYF. The CDR3 region has the DNA TGTGCCACCAGGGTGACAGGCACAGATACGCAGTATTTT.